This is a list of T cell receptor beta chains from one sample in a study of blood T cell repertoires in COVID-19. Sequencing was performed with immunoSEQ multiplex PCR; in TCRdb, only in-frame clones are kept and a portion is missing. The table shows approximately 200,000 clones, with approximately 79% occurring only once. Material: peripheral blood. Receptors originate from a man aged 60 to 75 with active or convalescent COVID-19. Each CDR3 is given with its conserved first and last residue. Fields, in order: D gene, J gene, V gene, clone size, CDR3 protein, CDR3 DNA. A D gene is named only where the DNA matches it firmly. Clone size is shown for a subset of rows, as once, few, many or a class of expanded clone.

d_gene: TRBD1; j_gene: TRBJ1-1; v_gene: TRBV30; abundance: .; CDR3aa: CAWSVRQGAQNTEAFF; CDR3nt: TGTGCCTGGAGTGTACGACAGGGGGCCCAGAACACTGAAGCTTTCTTT
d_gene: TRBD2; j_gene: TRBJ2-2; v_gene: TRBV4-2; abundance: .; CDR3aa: CASSQDRAGEIVAGELFF; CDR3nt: TGTGCCAGCAGCCAAGATCGGGCGGGAGAAATTGTTGCCGGGGAGCTGTTTTTT
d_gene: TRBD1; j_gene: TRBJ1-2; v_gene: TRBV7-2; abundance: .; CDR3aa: CASSSPTGHGYTF; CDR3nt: TGTGCCAGCAGCAGCCCGACAGGGCATGGCTACACCTTC
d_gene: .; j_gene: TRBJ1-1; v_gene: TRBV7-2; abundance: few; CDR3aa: CASAPSGRGNTEAFF; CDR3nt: TGTGCCAGCGCCCCTTCGGGCAGGGGGAACACTGAAGCTTTCTTT
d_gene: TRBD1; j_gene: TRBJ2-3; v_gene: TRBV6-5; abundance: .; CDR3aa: CASSYLGQGTDTQYF; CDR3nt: TGTGCCAGCAGTTACTTGGGACAGGGTACAGATACGCAGTATTTT
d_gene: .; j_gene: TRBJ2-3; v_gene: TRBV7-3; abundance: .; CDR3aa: CASSLTAGTDTQYF; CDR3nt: TGTGCCAGCAGCTTAACGGCCGGCACAGATACGCAGTATTTT
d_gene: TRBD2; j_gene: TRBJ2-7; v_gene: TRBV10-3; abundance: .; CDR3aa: CAGGGFYEQYF; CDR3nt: TGTGCCGGGGGGGGATTCTACGAGCAGTACTTC
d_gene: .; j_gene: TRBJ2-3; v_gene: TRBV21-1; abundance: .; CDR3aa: CASILGRGKDTQYF; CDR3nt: TGTGCCAGCATCTTGGGTAGGGGAAAAGATACGCAGTATTTT
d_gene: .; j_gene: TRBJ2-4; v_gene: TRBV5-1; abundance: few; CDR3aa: CASSLGQRLAKNIQYF; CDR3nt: TGCGCCAGCAGCTTGGGACAGAGGCTAGCCAAAAACATTCAGTACTTC
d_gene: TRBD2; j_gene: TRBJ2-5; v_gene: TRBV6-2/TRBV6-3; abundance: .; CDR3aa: CASSFGGLAGAQETQYF; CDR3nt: TGTGCCAGCAGTTTTGGGGGACTAGCGGGAGCCCAAGAGACCCAGTACTTC
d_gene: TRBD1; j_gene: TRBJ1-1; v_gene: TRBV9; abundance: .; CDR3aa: CASSVLTGGNTEAFF; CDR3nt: TGTGCCAGCAGCGTCCTTACAGGGGGGAACACTGAAGCTTTCTTT
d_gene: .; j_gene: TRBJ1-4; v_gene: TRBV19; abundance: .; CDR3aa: CASSRALVTNEKLFF; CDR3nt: TGTGCCAGTAGTAGGGCCTTGGTAACTAATGAAAAACTGTTTTTT
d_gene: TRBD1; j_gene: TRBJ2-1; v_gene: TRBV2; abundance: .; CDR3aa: CASRPPPGTGRNEQFF; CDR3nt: TGTGCCAGCAGGCCCCCCCCCGGGACAGGGAGGAATGAGCAGTTCTTC
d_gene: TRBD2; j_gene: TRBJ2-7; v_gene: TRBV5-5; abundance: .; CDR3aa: CASSFTSGSSYEQYF; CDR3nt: TGTGCCAGCAGCTTTACTAGCGGGAGCTCCTACGAGCAGTACTTC
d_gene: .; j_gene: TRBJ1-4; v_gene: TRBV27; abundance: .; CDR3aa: CASSFRVLHKLFF; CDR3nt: TGTGCCAGCAGTTTCCGGGTCCTCCACAAACTGTTTTTT
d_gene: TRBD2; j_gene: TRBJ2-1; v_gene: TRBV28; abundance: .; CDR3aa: CASSQAGVSYNEQFF; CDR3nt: TGTGCCAGCAGTCAAGCGGGAGTGTCCTACAATGAGCAGTTCTTC
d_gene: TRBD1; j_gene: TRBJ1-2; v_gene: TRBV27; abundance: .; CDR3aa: CASSFRGGHGYTF; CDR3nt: TGTGCCAGCAGTTTTAGAGGGGGCCATGGCTACACCTTC
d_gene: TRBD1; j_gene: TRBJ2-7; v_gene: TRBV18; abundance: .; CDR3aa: CASSPTGTYEQYF; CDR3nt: TGTGCCAGCTCTCCGACAGGGACGTACGAGCAGTACTTC
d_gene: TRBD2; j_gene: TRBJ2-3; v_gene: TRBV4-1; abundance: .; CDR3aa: CASSQDPAGGLGTTDTQYF; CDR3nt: TGCGCCAGCAGCCAAGATCCAGCGGGAGGGCTCGGAACAACAGATACGCAGTATTTT
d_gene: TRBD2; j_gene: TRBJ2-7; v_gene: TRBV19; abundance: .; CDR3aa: CASSKFRTSRYEQYF; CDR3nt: TGTGCCAGTAGTAAATTTCGGACTAGCAGATACGAGCAGTACTTC
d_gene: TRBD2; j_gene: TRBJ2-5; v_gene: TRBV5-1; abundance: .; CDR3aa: CASSIGGSGYQETQYF; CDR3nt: TGCGCCAGCAGCATCGGCGGGAGCGGGTACCAAGAGACCCAGTACTTC
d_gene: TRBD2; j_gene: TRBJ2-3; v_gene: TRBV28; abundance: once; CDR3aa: CASTPTSGSSGTDTQYF; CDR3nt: TGTGCCAGCACCCCCACTAGCGGGAGTTCGGGCACAGATACGCAGTATTTT
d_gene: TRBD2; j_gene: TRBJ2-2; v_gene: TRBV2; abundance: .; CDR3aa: CASRTGTSGNTGELFF; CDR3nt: TGTGCCAGCAGGACCGGGACTAGCGGGAACACCGGGGAGCTGTTTTTT
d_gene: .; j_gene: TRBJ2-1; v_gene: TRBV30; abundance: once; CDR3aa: CAWIGGARQFF; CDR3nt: TGTGCCTGGATTGGTGGGGCGCGGCAGTTCTTC
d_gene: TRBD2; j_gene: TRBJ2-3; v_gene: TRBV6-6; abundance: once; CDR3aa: CASSGRFGLAGMGRADTQYF; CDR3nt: TGTGCCAGCAGCGGCCGGTTCGGGCTAGCGGGAATGGGTAGGGCAGATACGCAGTATTTT
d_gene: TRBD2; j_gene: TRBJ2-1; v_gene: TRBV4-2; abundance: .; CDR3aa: CASSPQGTSGESSYNEQFF; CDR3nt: TGTGCCAGCAGCCCTCAAGGGACTAGCGGGGAGAGCTCCTACAATGAGCAGTTCTTC
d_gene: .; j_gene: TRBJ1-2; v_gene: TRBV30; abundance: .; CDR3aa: CAWSVLRGYGYTF; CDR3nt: TGTGCCTGGAGTGTACTACGGGGCTATGGCTACACCTTC
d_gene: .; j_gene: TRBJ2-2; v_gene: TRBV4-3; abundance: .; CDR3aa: CASSQDTGGGNGELFF; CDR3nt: TGCGCCAGCAGCCAAGATACGGGAGGGGGCAACGGGGAGCTGTTTTTT
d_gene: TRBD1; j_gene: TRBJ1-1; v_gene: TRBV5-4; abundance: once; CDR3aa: CASSLGDRANTEAFF; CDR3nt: TGTGCCAGCAGCTTGGGGGACAGGGCGAACACTGAAGCTTTCTTT
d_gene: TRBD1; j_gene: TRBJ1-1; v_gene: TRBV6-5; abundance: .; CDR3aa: CASSYSRGRVTSFF; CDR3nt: TGTGCCAGCAGTTACTCGAGGGGGCGAGTTACATCTTTCTTT
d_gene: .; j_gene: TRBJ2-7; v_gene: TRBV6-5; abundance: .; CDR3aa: CGRAENPYEQYF; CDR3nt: TGTGGACGAGCGGAGAACCCCTACGAGCAGTACTTC
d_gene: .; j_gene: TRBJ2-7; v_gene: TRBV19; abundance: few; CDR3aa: CASSSSAYYEQYF; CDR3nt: TGTGCCAGTAGTAGTAGCGCGTACTACGAGCAGTACTTC
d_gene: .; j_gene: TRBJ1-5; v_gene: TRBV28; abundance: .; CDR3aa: CASSLRGYSNQPQHF; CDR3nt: TGTGCCAGCAGTTTAAGGGGATATAGCAATCAGCCCCAGCATTTT
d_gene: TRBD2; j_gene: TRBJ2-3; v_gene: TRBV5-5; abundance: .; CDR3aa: CASSWAGEASDTQYF; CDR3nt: TGTGCCAGCAGCTGGGCGGGAGAGGCCTCAGATACGCAGTATTTT
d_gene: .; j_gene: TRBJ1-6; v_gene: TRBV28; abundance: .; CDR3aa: CASTPPTEGSSPLHF; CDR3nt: TGTGCCAGCACCCCACCAACGGAGGGTAGTTCACCCCTCCACTTT
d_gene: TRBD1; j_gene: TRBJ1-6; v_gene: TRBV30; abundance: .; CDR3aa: CAYSTGARSPLHF; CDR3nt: TGTGCCTACTCAACAGGGGCGCGATCGCCCCTCCACTTT
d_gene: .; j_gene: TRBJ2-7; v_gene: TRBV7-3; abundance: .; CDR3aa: CASSLTQDSPEQYF; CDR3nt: TGTGCCAGCAGCTTAACGCAAGACTCGCCGGAGCAGTACTTC
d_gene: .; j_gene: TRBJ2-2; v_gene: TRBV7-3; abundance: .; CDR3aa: CASSTRLPGELFF; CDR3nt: TGTGCCAGCAGCACCAGACTCCCCGGGGAGCTGTTTTTT
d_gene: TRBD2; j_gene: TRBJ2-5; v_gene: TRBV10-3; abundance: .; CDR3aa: CATSSGSGETQYF; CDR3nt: TGTGCCACAAGTAGCGGGAGTGGAGAGACCCAGTACTTC
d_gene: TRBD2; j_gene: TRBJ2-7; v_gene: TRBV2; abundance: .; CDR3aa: CASSGLAGPPTYEQYF; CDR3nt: TGTGCCAGCAGTGGACTAGCGGGACCTCCCACCTACGAGCAGTACTTC
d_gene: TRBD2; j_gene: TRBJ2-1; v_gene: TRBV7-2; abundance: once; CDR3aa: CASSLESAGGIYNEQFF; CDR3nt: TGTGCCAGCAGCTTAGAGTCTGCGGGGGGGATTTACAATGAGCAGTTCTTC
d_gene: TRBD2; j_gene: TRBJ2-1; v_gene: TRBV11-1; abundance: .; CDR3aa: CASRPSGTNEQFF; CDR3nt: TGTGCCAGCAGGCCTAGCGGGACGAATGAGCAGTTCTTC
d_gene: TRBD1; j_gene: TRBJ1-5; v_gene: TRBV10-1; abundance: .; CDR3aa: CASSPGTGGDQPQHF; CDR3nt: TGCGCCAGCAGTCCCGGGACAGGGGGCGATCAGCCCCAGCATTTT
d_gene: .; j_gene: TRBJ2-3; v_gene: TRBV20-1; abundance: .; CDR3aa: CSASGTDTQYF; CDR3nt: TGTAGCGCTAGCGGCACAGATACGCAGTATTTT
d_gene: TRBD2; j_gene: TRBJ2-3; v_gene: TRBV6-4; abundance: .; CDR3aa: CASSVYAGADTQYF; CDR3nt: TGTGCCAGCAGTGTCTACGCGGGGGCAGATACGCAGTATTTT
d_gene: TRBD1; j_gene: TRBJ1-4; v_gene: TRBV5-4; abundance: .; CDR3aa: CASSLGQGATNEKLFF; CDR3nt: TGTGCCAGCAGCTTGGGACAGGGAGCAACTAATGAAAAACTGTTTTTT
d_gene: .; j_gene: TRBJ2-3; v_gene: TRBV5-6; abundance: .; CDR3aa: CASSSPTATDTQYF; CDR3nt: TGTGCCAGCAGCTCCCCGACAGCCACAGATACGCAGTATTTT
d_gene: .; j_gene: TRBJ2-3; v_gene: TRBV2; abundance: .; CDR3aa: CASSEFGQAGDTQYF; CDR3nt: TGTGCCAGCAGTGAATTTGGACAGGCGGGGGATACGCAGTATTTT
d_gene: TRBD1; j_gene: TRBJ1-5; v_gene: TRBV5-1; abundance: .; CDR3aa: CASSLQGQGKGQPQHF; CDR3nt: TGCGCCAGCAGCTTGCAGGGACAGGGAAAGGGTCAGCCCCAGCATTTT
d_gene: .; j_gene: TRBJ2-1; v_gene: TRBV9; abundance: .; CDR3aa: CASSAAWGLDEQFF; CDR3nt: TGTGCCAGCAGCGCCGCTTGGGGGCTCGATGAGCAGTTCTTC
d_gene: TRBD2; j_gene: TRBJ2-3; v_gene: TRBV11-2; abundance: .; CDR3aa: CASSLEAGIADTQYF; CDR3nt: TGTGCCAGCAGCTTAGAAGCGGGAATAGCAGATACGCAGTATTTT